Listed here are 27 T cell receptor beta chains from one sample, sequenced in a study of neurological immune-mediated disorders. TCRdb re-analysed the 5' RACE reads in MiXCR, keeping a single row per CDR3 protein. There are 55,000 to 65,000 distinct CDR3 sequences in the sample; 9.7% occur only once, and under 15% lies in the top ten. Time point of the sample: longitudinal time-point 2. The sample comprised PBMCs. All receptors derive from a young man in good health.

There are many counts of this clonotype. The chain is built from TRBV5-1 and TRBJ1-1; 8 positions agree with TRBD1. Trimming cost V 4 bases and J 5 bases; bases outside gene matches: 10. The germline V gene encodes CDR1 SGHRS and CDR2 YFSETQ. The CDR3 totals 15 residues. Written as DNA, the CDR3 is TGCGCCAGCAGCCCCGGACAGGGCGGCCATACTGAAGCTTTCTTT. Translating it yields CASSPGQGGHTEAFF.

This clonotype was seen repeatedly, ten times or more. This chain connects TRBV12-3 or TRBV12-4 to TRBJ2-1; 9 nucleotides align to TRBD1. Trimming took 4 bases from V and 9 from J; bases not matched to a gene: 7. There are 14 residues in the CDR3. The CDR3 sequence: CASSYRDRASEQFF. CDR3 nucleotides: TGTGCCAGCAGTTACCGGGACAGGGCTAGTGAGCAGTTCTTC.

Many counts were recorded for this clonotype. V is TRBV7-2 and J is TRBJ2-5; 8 bases fit TRBD1. The ends lost 7 bases at V and 5 bases at J; junction bases unmatched: 12. This CDR3 spans 15 amino acids. Germline V CDR1 and CDR2: SGHTA, FQGNSA. The CDR3 reads CASNQATGVHETQYF. In DNA form, the CDR3 reads TGTGCCAGCAACCAGGCGACAGGGGTACACGAGACCCAGTACTTC.

This clonotype was picked up many times. This chain joins TRBV11-2 and TRBJ1-2, with D maybe TRBD1 (5 bases). V lost 4 bases and J lost 6, with 18 bases in between. The CDR3 is made up of 15 amino acids. CDR1 SGHAT and CDR2 FQNNGV come from the germline V gene. The CDR3 reads CASSWGSGTADGYTF. CDR3 nucleotide sequence: TGTGCCAGCAGCTGGGGGTCGGGGACGGCGGATGGCTACACCTTC.

This clonotype was counted at least ten times. The V call is TRBV10-3, the J call TRBJ2-1; 10 nucleotides agree with TRBD2. CDR1 and CDR2 from the germline V gene are ENHRY and SYGVKD. The J segment lost 7 bases and the V segment lost 5 bases, leaving 5 bases of the junction unmatched. The CDR3 covers 14 residues. In DNA form, the CDR3 reads TGTGCCATCAGTCTAGCGGGAGTAGAAAATGAGCAGTTCTTC. Translated, it gives CAISLAGVENEQFF.

Ten or more counts support this clonotype. The rearrangement joins TRBV29-1 to TRBJ2-7; 8 positions match TRBD2. V trimming: 7 bases; J trimming: 6 bases; junction bases outside the gene matches: 11. Germline CDR1 reads SQVTM; CDR2 reads ANQGSEA. This CDR3 is 13 amino acids long. CDR3 nucleotide sequence: TGCAGCGCCCTCGGGGGGGGAATTAGCGAGCAGTACTTC. Its protein is CSALGGGISEQYF.

This clonotype was observed many times. This chain connects TRBV27 to TRBJ2-5; TRBD2 might be the D (5 bases). The germline gives CDR1 MNHEY, CDR2 SMNVEV (reference sequence). The CDR3 is 15 amino acids. Trimming took off 4 bases at V and 0 bases at J, with 12 bases between the two ends. The CDR3 bases are TGTGCCAGCAGTTCGGACTCCGAGTACCAAGAGACCCAGTACTTC. This sequence encodes CASSSDSEYQETQYF.

This clonotype was found many times. This sequence joins TRBV7-2 and TRBJ2-5, with 8 bases lining up with TRBD2. CDR3 length: 16 residues. The V gene's germline CDR1 is SGHTA and CDR2 FQGNSA. Losses at the gene ends were 5 bases for V and 2 bases for J; bases not matched to a gene: 10. The CDR3 loop reads CASSNTLAGLQETQYF. CDR3 nucleotide sequence: TGTGCCAGCAGCAACACTTTAGCGGGACTACAAGAGACCCAGTACTTC.

In its sample, this clonotype was seen many times. This chain uses TRBV12-3 or TRBV12-4 with TRBJ2-7; D may be TRBD2 (5 bases). V lost 10 bases to trimming and J lost 1 base, with 17 bases between them. The CDR3 is 14 residues long. The CDR3 DNA reads as TGTGCCACTTCCGGGGTAGCGCCGTCCTACGAGCAGTACTTC. It codes for CATSGVAPSYEQYF.

This clonotype was seen ten or more times. V usage is TRBV7-9 and J usage is TRBJ1-1; no clear D gene. V dropped 5 bases and J dropped 0 bases, with 10 bases sitting between them. Germline V CDR1 and CDR2: SEHNR, FQNEAQ (reference sequence). The length of the CDR3 is 14 residues. CDR3 in DNA: TGTGCCAGCAGCCCCTGGCCGGTGAACACTGAAGCTTTCTTT. Translation gives CASSPWPVNTEAFF.

This clonotype was counted at least ten times. The chain employs TRBV5-1 and TRBJ2-7, with D tentatively TRBD1 (5 bases). Germline loops: CDR1 SGHRS, CDR2 YFSETQ. The CDR3 runs 13 residues. V dropped 3 bases and J dropped 1 base, with 8 bases sitting between them. The CDR3 coding sequence is TGCGCCAGCAGCTGGGGCAATTCCTACGAGCAGTACTTC. Amino acids: CASSWGNSYEQYF. Full variable domain (outside the CDR3, taken from reference TRBV5-1 and TRBJ2-7): KAGVTQTPRYLIKTRGQQVTLSCSPISGHRSVSWYQQTPGQGLQFLFEYFSETQRNKGNFPGRFSGRQFSNSRSEMNVSTLELGDSALYLCASSWGNSYEQYFGPGTRLTVT.

Ten or more counts support this clonotype. The chain employs TRBV18 and TRBJ1-1; D gene uncertain. Looked up from germline, CDR1 is KGHSH and CDR2 is LQKENI. Trimming cost V 2 bases and J 4 bases, with 11 bases left between them. This CDR3 is built from 14 residues. DNA of the CDR3: TGTGCCAGCTCACCAAGTCCGGGGTCCACTGAAGCTTTCTTT. Its translation: CASSPSPGSTEAFF.

This clonotype appeared many times. The chain carries TRBV28 and TRBJ2-5, with D uncertain. CDR3 length: 15 residues. Germline assignment: CDR1 MDHEN and CDR2 SYDVKM. Trimming pared 5 bases from V and 1 base from J, leaving 14 bases between. The CDR3 loop is CASSLPPSLQETQYF. In DNA form, the CDR3 reads TGTGCCAGCAGTCTCCCACCTTCCCTCCAAGAGACCCAGTACTTC. The variable domain in full, completed from reference TRBV28 and TRBJ2-5, reads DVKVTQSSRYLVKRTGEKVFLECVQDMDHENMFWYRQDPGLGLRLIYFSYDVKMKEKGDIPEGYSVSREKKERFSLILESASTNQTSMYLCASSLPPSLQETQYFGPGTRLLVL.

Only a few counts were recorded for this clonotype. The V gene is TRBV7-3, the J gene TRBJ2-5; TRBD1 aligns across 10 bases. This CDR3 region has 15 residues. The ends lost 0 bases at V and 5 bases at J; junction bases unmatched: 3. The germline V gene encodes CDR1 SGHTA and CDR2 FQGTGA. The CDR3 bases are TGTGCCAGCAGCTTAACGGGGACAGGGGACGAGACCCAGTACTTC. Amino acid sequence: CASSLTGTGDETQYF.

This clonotype was counted at least ten times. The CDR3 bases are TGCAGCGTTCTTGTCTTGGGCGAGCAGTACTTC. Protein sequence: CSVLVLGEQYF. The V call is TRBV29-1, the J call TRBJ2-7; D not resolved. V dropped 5 bases and J dropped 6 bases, with 11 bases sitting between them. Germline CDR1 SQVTM, CDR2 ANQGSEA. The CDR3 covers 11 residues.

This clonotype was seen many times. The V gene is TRBV4-1, the J gene TRBJ2-3; the D gene is possibly TRBD2 (6 bases). V was pared by 0 bases and J by 7 bases, with 11 bases between. The CDR3 is made up of 14 amino acids. The V gene's germline CDR1 is MGHRA and CDR2 YSYEKL. The CDR3 DNA sequence: TGCGCCAGCAGCCAAGACGATGGGGGGAATACGCAGTATTTT. Amino acid sequence: CASSQDDGGNTQYF.

Details on this clonotype: This likely comes from a read error, as the CDR3 has no conserved phenylalanine or tryptophan at its end. This chain connects TRBV15 to TRBJ2-7; a possible D gene is TRBD2 (5 bases). The germline V gene encodes CDR1 LNHNV and CDR2 YYDKDF (reference sequence). The CDR3 is made up of 14 amino acids. The CDR3 sequence is CATSMGSGSYDQYL. For the CDR3, the DNA is TGTGCCACCAGCATGGGGAGCGGTTCCTACGACCAGTACTTA.

This clonotype has a count of ten or more. The rearrangement uses TRBV25-1 and TRBJ2-1; TRBD2 matches 7 bases. The V segment lost 7 bases and the J segment 9 bases; nucleotides outside the gene matches: 6. The germline V gene encodes CDR1 MGHDK and CDR2 SYGVNS. The CDR3 is 12 residues long. The CDR3 sequence is CASTRGRAEQFF. The CDR3 DNA reads TGTGCCAGCACCCGGGGGAGGGCTGAGCAGTTCTTC.

This clonotype has a count of ten or more. The chain couples TRBV12-3 or TRBV12-4 to TRBJ1-6; possible D gene TRBD1, 6 bases. The V end lost 6 bases, the J end lost 9 bases, and 15 bases lay between the germline ends. The CDR3 is 14 amino acids. The CDR3 protein is CASSTQGITSPLHF. The DNA of the CDR3 is TGTGCCAGCAGCACTCAGGGGATCACTTCACCCCTCCACTTT.

In its sample, this clonotype was seen many times. V gene TRBV5-6 combines with J gene TRBJ1-6, with 8 nucleotides matching TRBD1. There are 14 residues in the CDR3. Per germline, CDR1 SGHDT and CDR2 YYEEEE. The V and J ends lost 4 bases and 7 bases, in that order; junction bases with no gene match: 4. This CDR3 is CASSRTGQNSPLHF. The CDR3 DNA sequence: TGTGCCAGCAGCCGGACAGGGCAGAATTCACCCCTCCACTTT.

This clonotype was seen many times. V gene TRBV14 combines with J gene TRBJ2-5; 12 nucleotides agree with TRBD1. V trimming: 6 bases; J trimming: 1 base; junction bases outside the gene matches: 0. CDR3 length: 14 amino acids. Germline V gives CDR1 SGHDN, CDR2 FVKESK. CDR3 nucleotide sequence: TGTGCCAGCAGGGGACAGGGGGCCCAAGAGACCCAGTACTTC. Protein: CASRGQGAQETQYF.

In its sample, this clonotype was seen many times. This chain joins TRBV11-2 and TRBJ2-3; TRBD2 matches at 12 bases. The CDR3 is 17 residues long. J gave up 1 base and V 3 bases, and 5 bases lay outside the gene matches. Germline V gives CDR1 SGHAT, CDR2 FQNNGV. CDR3 protein: CASSLEGLAGRTDTQYF. For the CDR3, the DNA is TGTGCCAGCAGCTTGGAAGGACTAGCGGGACGCACAGATACGCAGTATTTT. Full variable domain (rest looked up from reference TRBV11-2 and TRBJ2-3): EAGVAQSPRYKIIEKRQSVAFWCNPISGHATLYWYQQILGQGPKLLIQFQNNGVVDDSQLPKDRFSAERLKGVDSTLKIQPAKLEDSAVYLCASSLEGLAGRTDTQYFGPGTRLTVL.

This clonotype was found a few times. The gene calls are TRBV29-1 and TRBJ2-7; 7 nucleotides line up with TRBD2. Trimming removed 1 base from V and 4 bases from J; junction bases left unmatched: 7. Germline-derived CDR1 and CDR2 are SQVTM and ANQGSEA. The CDR3 length is 14 residues. CDR3 in amino acids: CSVEGSPAGYEQYF. The CDR3 DNA reads as TGCAGCGTTGAAGGGTCCCCAGCGGGGTACGAGCAGTACTTC.

This clonotype was seen at least ten times. The rearrangement joins TRBV7-2 to TRBJ1-1; the D is unclear. Germline V lookup: CDR1 SGHTA, CDR2 FQGNSA. Trimming removed 2 bases at V and 3 bases at J, with 13 bases between. The CDR3 loop spans 15 amino acids. CDR3 sequence reads: CASSLFTGRDTEAFF. DNA for the CDR3: TGTGCCAGCAGCTTATTTACGGGAAGAGACACTGAAGCTTTCTTT.

This clonotype occurred many times. The genes are TRBV4-2 and TRBJ2-3; tentative D call: TRBD1 (5 bases). Per the germline V gene, CDR1 is LGHNA and CDR2 is YNFKEQ. The CDR3 sequence is 16 residues long. The ends were cut back, 4 bases at V and 0 bases at J, with 14 bases in the middle. CDR3 amino acids: CASSPRVAESTDTQYF. The DNA of the CDR3 is TGTGCCAGCAGCCCCAGGGTGGCGGAAAGCACAGATACGCAGTATTTT.

About this clonotype: A much larger clone lies a single base off, so this may be a read error. This chain joins TRBV6-1 and TRBJ2-5; D is possibly TRBD2 (5 bases). There are 13 residues in the CDR3. Germline V gene data show CDR1 as MNHNS and CDR2 as SASEGT. V lost 6 bases, J lost 5 bases, and 13 bases lay in between. The CDR3 spells CASRISRRETQYF. The CDR3 bases are TGTGCCAGCAGGATTAGCAGGAGGGAGACCCAGTACTTC.

This clonotype was picked up many times. V and J are TRBV2 and TRBJ2-7; tentative D call: TRBD2 (5 bases). V was trimmed by 7 bases and J by 2 bases, leaving 9 bases between them. This CDR3 comprises 12 residues. CDR1 SNHLY and CDR2 FYNNEI come from the germline V gene. The CDR3 here is CASNRGTYEQYF. DNA of the CDR3: TGTGCCAGCAACCGAGGGACCTACGAGCAGTACTTC.